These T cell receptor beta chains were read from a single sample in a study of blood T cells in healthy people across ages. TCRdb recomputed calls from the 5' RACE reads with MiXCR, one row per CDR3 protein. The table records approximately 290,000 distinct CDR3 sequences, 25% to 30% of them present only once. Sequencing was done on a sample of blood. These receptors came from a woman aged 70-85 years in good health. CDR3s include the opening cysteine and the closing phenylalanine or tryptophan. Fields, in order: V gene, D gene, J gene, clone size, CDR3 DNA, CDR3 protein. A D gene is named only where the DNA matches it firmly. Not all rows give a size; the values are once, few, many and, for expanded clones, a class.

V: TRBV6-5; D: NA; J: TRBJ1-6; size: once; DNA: TGTGCCAGCAGTTTCGCCAGGGCCCCGATGAGAAATTCACCCCTCCACTTT; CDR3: CASSFARAPMRNSPLHF
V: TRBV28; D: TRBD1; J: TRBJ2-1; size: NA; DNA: TGTACCAGCAGTTTCCCCTCGCGAAGGGGGCAATCCTACAATGAGCAGTTCTTC; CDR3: CTSSFPSRRGQSYNEQFF
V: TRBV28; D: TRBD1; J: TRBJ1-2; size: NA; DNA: TGTGCCATTAAAGACAGGGGATCCTTTGGCTACACCTTC; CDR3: CAIKDRGSFGYTF
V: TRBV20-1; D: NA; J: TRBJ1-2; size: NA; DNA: TGCAGTCCCGGTAGCGGGACACCGAACTATGGCTACACCTTC; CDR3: CSPGSGTPNYGYTF
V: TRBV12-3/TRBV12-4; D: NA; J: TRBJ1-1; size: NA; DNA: TGTGCCAGCTACCGGATCGGGACTGAAGCTTTCTTT; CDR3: CASYRIGTEAFF
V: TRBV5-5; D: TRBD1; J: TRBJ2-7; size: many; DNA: TGTGCCAGCAGGCAAACGGACGGGACAGGGGTCGAGCAGTACTTC; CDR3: CASRQTDGTGVEQYF
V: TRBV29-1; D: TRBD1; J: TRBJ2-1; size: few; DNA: TGCAGCGCTCAGAGACAGGGCCTCTCCTACAATGAGCAGTTCTTC; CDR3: CSAQRQGLSYNEQFF
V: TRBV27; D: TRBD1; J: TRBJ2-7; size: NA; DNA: TGTGCCAGCAGTACAGGACAGGGTCGGTACGAGCAGTACTTC; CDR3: CASSTGQGRYEQYF
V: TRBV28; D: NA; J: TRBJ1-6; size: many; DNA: TGTGCCAGCAGTCGGGTCTTAGGAAATTCACCCCTCCACTTT; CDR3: CASSRVLGNSPLHF
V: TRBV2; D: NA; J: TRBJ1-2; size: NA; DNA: TGTGCCAGCAGCCCACAAGGAGCTAACTATGGCTACACCTTC; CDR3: CASSPQGANYGYTF
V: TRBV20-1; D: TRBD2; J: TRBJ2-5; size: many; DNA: TGCAGTGCTAGGGGACTAGCGGAACCAGGGGAGACCCAGTACTTC; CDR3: CSARGLAEPGETQYF
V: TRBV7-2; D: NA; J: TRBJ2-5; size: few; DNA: TGTGCCAGCAGCCGAAGGGCAACAGAGACCCAGTACTTC; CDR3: CASSRRATETQYF
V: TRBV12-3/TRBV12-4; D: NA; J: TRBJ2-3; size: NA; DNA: TGTGCCAGCAGTCAGGACAGAGGAAGCACAGATGCGCAGTATTTT; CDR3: CASSQDRGSTDAQYF
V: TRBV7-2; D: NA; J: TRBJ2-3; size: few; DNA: TGTGCCAGCAGCTTAAGAAGGTGGGGCACAGATACGCAGTATTTT; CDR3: CASSLRRWGTDTQYF
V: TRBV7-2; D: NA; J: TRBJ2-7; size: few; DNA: TGTGCCAGCACCACGTCGGGGTCCGAGCAGTACTTC; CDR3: CASTTSGSEQYF
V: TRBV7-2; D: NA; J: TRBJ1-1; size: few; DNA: TGTGCCAGCAGCTTACCAGATTTGAACACTGAAGCTTTCTTT; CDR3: CASSLPDLNTEAFF
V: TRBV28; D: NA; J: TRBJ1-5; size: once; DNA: TGTGCCAGCACCCGAGGGGTCCAGCCCCAGCATTTT; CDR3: CASTRGVQPQHF
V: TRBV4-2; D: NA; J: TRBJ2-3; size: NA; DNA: TGCGCCAGCAGCCAGGAGTTAGCGGCCGGCACAGATACGCAGTATTTT; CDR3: CASSQELAAGTDTQYF
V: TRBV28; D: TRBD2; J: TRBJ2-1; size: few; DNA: TGTGCCAGCAGTTTAAAACTAGCGGGAGTATGGGAGCAGTTCTTC; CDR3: CASSLKLAGVWEQFF
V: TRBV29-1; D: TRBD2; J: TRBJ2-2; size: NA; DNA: TGCAGCGTAGCCGGGACTAGCGGGAGCGGGGAGCTGTTTTTT; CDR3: CSVAGTSGSGELFF
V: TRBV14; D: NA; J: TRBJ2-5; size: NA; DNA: TGTGCCAGCAGCCTCAAAGGAGGACTTTCGCAAGAGACCCAGTACTTC; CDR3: CASSLKGGLSQETQYF
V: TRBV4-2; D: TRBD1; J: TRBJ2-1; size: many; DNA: TGTGCCAGCAGCCTCCAGGGGGACAGGGTTTTTGATGAGCAGTTCTTC; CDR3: CASSLQGDRVFDEQFF
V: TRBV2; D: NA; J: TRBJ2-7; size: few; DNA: TGTGCCAGCAGTGAATCGGCAGGAAAAGGGTACGAGCAGTACTTC; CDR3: CASSESAGKGYEQYF
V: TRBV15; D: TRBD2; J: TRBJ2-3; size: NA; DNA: TGTGCCACCAGCAGAGGGTTAGCGGGAGTATCAGATACGCAGTATTTT; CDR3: CATSRGLAGVSDTQYF
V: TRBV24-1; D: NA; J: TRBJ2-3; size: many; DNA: TGTGCCACCAGTGATTTGCTGATCGGGCCTCGCACAGATACGCAGTATTTT; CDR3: CATSDLLIGPRTDTQYF
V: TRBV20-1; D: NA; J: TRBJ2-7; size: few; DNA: TGCAGTGCTAGAGGGCAGGGGCGCGCGCTTACCCCGTACGAGCAGTACTTC; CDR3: CSARGQGRALTPYEQYF
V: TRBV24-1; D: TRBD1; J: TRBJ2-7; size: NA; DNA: TGTGCCACCAGTGATTCCAGGACAGGGGGTTACGAGCAGTACTTC; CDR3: CATSDSRTGGYEQYF
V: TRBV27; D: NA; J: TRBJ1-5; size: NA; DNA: TGTGCCAGCAGTCCCCATCGAGGGGTTAGCCGCGATCAGCCCCAGCATTTT; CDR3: CASSPHRGVSRDQPQHF
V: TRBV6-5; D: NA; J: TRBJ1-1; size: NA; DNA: TGTGCCAGCAGTGTAGGGGTTAAGGGCACTGAAGCTTTCTTT; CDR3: CASSVGVKGTEAFF
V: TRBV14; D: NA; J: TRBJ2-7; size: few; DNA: TGTGCCAGCAGCCAAGATCCCCACGAGCAGTACTTC; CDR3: CASSQDPHEQYF
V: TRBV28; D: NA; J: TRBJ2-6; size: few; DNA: TGTGCCAGCAGTTTTTTTGGGGCTGGGGCCAACGTCCTGACTTTC; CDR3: CASSFFGAGANVLTF
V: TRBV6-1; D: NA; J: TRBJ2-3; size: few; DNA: TGTGCCGGCAGTGGGGGATTCGCAGATACGCAGTATTTT; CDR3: CAGSGGFADTQYF
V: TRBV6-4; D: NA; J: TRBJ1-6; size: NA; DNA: TGTGCCAGCAGTGTCCGGGGAGAGAATTCACCCCTCCACTTT; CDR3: CASSVRGENSPLHF
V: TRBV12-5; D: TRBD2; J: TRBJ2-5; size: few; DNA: TGTGCTAGTACCGGACTAGTCTATGAGACCCAGTACTTC; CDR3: CASTGLVYETQYF
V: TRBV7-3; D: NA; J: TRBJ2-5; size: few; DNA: TGTGCCAGCAGCTTAAGGGGCTGGGGGCAACAAGAGACCCAGTACTTC; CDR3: CASSLRGWGQQETQYF
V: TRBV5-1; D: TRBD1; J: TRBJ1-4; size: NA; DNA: TGCGCCAGCAAGACAGGGCGAGTGGCTAATGAAAAACTGTTTTTT; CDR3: CASKTGRVANEKLFF
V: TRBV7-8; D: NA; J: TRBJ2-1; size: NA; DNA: TGTGCCAGCAGCTTAGGGGTTGGGACCTTCAATGAGCAGTTCTTC; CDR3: CASSLGVGTFNEQFF
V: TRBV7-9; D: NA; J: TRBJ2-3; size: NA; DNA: TGTGCCAGCAGCTTAAGTGCGCAAACAGATACGCAGTATTTT; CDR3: CASSLSAQTDTQYF
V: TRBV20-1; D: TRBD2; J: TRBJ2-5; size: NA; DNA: TGCAGTGCACCGACTAGCCGCCAAGAGACCCAGTACTTC; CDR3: CSAPTSRQETQYF
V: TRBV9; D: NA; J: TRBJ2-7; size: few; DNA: TGTGCCAGCAGCCCTCAGGACGTCTCCTACGAGCAGTACTTC; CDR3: CASSPQDVSYEQYF
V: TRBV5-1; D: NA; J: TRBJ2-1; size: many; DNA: TGCGCCAGCAGCTTGATCCCCCTCGGCGGGACTGAGCAGTTCTTC; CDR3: CASSLIPLGGTEQFF
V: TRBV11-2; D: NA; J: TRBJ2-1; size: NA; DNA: TGTGCCAGCCGACTCGGTAGGGGTGGATACAATGAGCAGTTCTTC; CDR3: CASRLGRGGYNEQFF
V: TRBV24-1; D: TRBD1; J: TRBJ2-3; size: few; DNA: TGTGCCACCAGTGACCCGAGACAGGGGAAAACAGATACGCAGTATTTT; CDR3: CATSDPRQGKTDTQYF
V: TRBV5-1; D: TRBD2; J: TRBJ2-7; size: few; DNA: TGCGCCAGCAGCGAAATTGGACTAGCGGGCTCCTACGAGCAGTACTTC; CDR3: CASSEIGLAGSYEQYF
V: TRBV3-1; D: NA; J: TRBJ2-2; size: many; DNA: TGTGCCAGCAGCCTCCGAGGGGACACCGGGGAGCTGTTTTTT; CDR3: CASSLRGDTGELFF
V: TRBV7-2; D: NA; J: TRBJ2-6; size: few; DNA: TGTGCCAGCAGCTTAGTCGGTCCGTCTGGGGCCAACGTCCTGACTTTC; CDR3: CASSLVGPSGANVLTF